The 5 T cell receptor beta chains reported below all come from one sample, sequenced in a study of T cell responses to AZD1222 COVID-19 vaccine. Clones were sequenced by immunoSEQ multiplex PCR, and TCRdb holds only the in-frame ones, with some missing. The sample shows tens of thousands of clones, 89% of them seen only once. Material: peripheral blood, obtained on day 0 of AZD1222 vaccination. These receptors were obtained from an adult in good health.

The genes are TRBV10-1 and TRBJ1-1; D uncertain. The germline V and J ends were trimmed by 3 bases and 1 base, with 9 bases remaining between them. The CDR3 covers 14 residues. Germline values: CDR1 WNHNN, CDR2 SYGVQD (reference sequence). The CDR3 protein is CASSEIWENTEAFF. DNA for the CDR3: TGCGCCAGCAGTGAAATTTGGGAGAACACTGAAGCTTTCTTT.

The chain joins TRBV3-1 (or the pseudogene TRBV3-2) to TRBJ2-1; no definite D call. The V end was cut by 8 bases, the J end by 3 bases, with 5 bases between. This CDR3 contains 11 residues. CDR1 LGHDT and CDR2 YNNKEL come from the germline V gene (reference sequence). The DNA of the CDR3 is TGTGCCAGCCGTAACTACAATGAGCAGTTCTTC. This sequence encodes CASRNYNEQFF.

This clone was found a few times. V usage is TRBV18 and J usage is TRBJ2-7; 16 nucleotides agree with TRBD2. The V gene's germline CDR1 is KGHSH and CDR2 LQKENI. The CDR3 covers 18 residues. The trim removed 3 bases at V and 7 bases at J, leaving 12 bases unmatched. CDR3 in DNA: TGTGCCAGCTCACCGTACGGGACTAGCGGGGGGGCCTTTGAGGAGCAGTACTTC. Residues: CASSPYGTSGGAFEEQYF. The full variable domain, its missing parts supplied by reference TRBV18 and TRBJ2-7, is NAGVMQNPRHLVRRRGQEARLRCSPMKGHSHVYWYRQLPEEGLKFMVYLQKENIIDESGMPKERFSAEFPKEGPSILRIQQVVRGDSAAYFCASSPYGTSGGAFEEQYFGPGTRLTVT.

This chain uses TRBV7-9 with TRBJ2-7, with D unclear. The CDR3 consists of 16 residues. Between the trimmed V and J ends, which lost 5 bases and 6 bases, there was a span of 23 bases. CDR1 and CDR2 (germline): SEHNR, FQNEAQ (reference sequence). The CDR3 DNA follows: TGTGCCAGCAGCCCAAACGAAAAGAGACCCTCGGCCGAGCAGTACTTC. Translating gives CASSPNEKRPSAEQYF. Combining the CDR3 with reference TRBV7-9 and TRBJ2-7 gives the whole variable domain DTGVSQNPRHKITKRGQNVTFRCDPISEHNRLYWYRQTLGQGPEFLTYFQNEAQLEKSRLLSDRFSAERPKGSFSTLEIQRTEQGDSAMYLCASSPNEKRPSAEQYFGPGTRLTVT.

CDR3 sequence (DNA): TGCGCCAGCAGCCAAGATCAGGGCGGGAACACTGAAGCTTTCTTT. As protein: CASSQDQGGNTEAFF. V and J are TRBV4-3 and TRBJ1-1; D might be TRBD1 (5 bases). V lost 0 bases, J lost 1 base, and 9 bases lay in between. Looked up from germline, CDR1 is LGHNA and CDR2 is YSLEER. The CDR3 totals 15 residues.